The sequence of this TCR beta chain was determined in a study of T cells in Graves' hyperthyroidism and ophthalmopathy. Those with hyperthyroidism were 18 to 65 years old, newly diagnosed, and ill for under 2 months. Not enrolled were patients with uncontrolled infection, other autoimmune disease, pregnancy or lactation. Trimming at V came to 3 bases and at J to 7 bases, leaving 9 bases not matched to a gene. Germline CDR1 reads DFQATT; CDR2 reads SNEGSKA (reference sequence). The CDR3 covers 15 residues. Study outcomes and limitations: In the blood, most expanded thyroid clonotypes above 0.001 appeared as well. Ophthalmopathy and stable hyperthyroidism were told apart by a 13 V-J model.

This clonotype was seen more than once but under ten times. Its antigen is not known. TCR beta CDR3 region amplification was performed from RNA transcripts. Researchers ran a first-round RT-PCR on the TCR CDR3 using the HTBI primer set. TCRdb processed the multiplex PCR reads anew with MiXCR; each CDR3 protein has one entry. The sample carries fewer than 450,000 distinct CDR3 sequences, about a sixth recorded once. Sequencing used blood. The clonotype comes from a woman between 25 and 40 years old with Graves' hyperthyroidism that later progressed to Graves' ophthalmopathy. V is TRBV20-1 and J is TRBJ1-5; 10 nucleotides agree with TRBD1. In nucleotides, the CDR3 is TGCAGTGCTAGCCCTGGACAGGGGGAAAGCCAGCCCCAGCATTTT. Its translation: CSASPGQGESQPQHF.